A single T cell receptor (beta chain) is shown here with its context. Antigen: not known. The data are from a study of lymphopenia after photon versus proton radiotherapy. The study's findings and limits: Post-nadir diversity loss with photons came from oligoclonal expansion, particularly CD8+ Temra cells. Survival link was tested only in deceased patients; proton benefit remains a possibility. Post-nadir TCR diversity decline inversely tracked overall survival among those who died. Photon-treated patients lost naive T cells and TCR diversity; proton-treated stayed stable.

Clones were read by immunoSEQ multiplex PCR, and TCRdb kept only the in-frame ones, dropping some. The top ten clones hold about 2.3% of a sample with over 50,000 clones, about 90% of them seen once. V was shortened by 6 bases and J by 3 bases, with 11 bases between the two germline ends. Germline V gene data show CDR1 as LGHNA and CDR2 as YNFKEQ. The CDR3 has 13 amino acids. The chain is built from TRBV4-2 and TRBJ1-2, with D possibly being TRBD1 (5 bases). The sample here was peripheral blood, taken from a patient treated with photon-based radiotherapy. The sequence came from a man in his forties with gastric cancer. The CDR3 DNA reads TGTGCCAGCAGACTGGAAGGGGACTATGGCTACACCTTC. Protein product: CASRLEGDYGYTF.